Following are 20 T cell receptor beta chains from one sample sequenced in a study of T cell changes during pregnancy in multiple sclerosis. Generated by immunoSEQ multiplex PCR, the TCRdb table keeps only in-frame clones and is missing some. This table holds fewer than 60,000 clones, roughly 90% found once. Sample: CD4+ T cells from peripheral blood mononuclear cells, taken after pregnancy. The receptor set was obtained from a female donor with multiple sclerosis, enrolled in a pregnancy study.

This chain uses TRBV27 with TRBJ1-2; TRBD1 matches at 7 bases. The CDR3 totals 15 residues. Germline V gives CDR1 MNHEY, CDR2 SMNVEV (reference sequence). The V segment lost 5 bases and the J segment 9 bases; nucleotides outside the gene matches: 15. The CDR3 DNA reads TGTGCCAGCAGTGGACTCGGGACAGCCACCTTTAGCTACACCTTC. Protein: CASSGLGTATFSYTF.

The chain links TRBV30 to TRBJ2-5; TRBD1 matches at 8 bases. V was pared by 2 bases and J by 2 bases, with 7 bases of the junction left unmatched. CDR3 length equals 15 residues. The germline V gene has CDR1 GTSNPN and CDR2 SVGIG (reference sequence). CDR3 bases: TGTGCCTGGAGTAAACCGGGACAGGCACAAGAGACCCAGTACTTC. Amino acids: CAWSKPGQAQETQYF.

The chain links TRBV18 to TRBJ1-5; TRBD1 aligns across 8 bases. Germline CDR1 and CDR2: KGHSH and LQKENI. Unmatched junction bases numbered 6, after V lost 3 bases and J lost 8 bases. This CDR3 spans 14 amino acids. CDR3 nucleotide sequence: TGTGCCAGCTCACCCGGACAGGGTCAGAAGCCCCAGCATTTT. Protein sequence: CASSPGQGQKPQHF.

This clone was seen only a few times. The V and J genes are TRBV27 and TRBJ1-1; no clear D. The CDR3 totals 16 residues. The V gene's germline CDR1 is MNHEY and CDR2 SMNVEV (reference sequence). V lost 6 bases and J lost 1, with 18 bases in between. The CDR3 spells CASRLYSPPGNTEAFF. CDR3 in DNA: TGTGCCAGCAGACTCTACTCGCCGCCGGGGAACACTGAAGCTTTCTTT.

The V call is TRBV4-3, the J call TRBJ2-5; 7 bases are a match to TRBD2. V lost 0 bases and J lost 5; bases outside the gene matches: 15. CDR1 LGHNA and CDR2 YSLEER come from the germline V gene. The CDR3 is 18 amino acids. The DNA for the CDR3 is TGCGCCAGCAGCCAAGATCTTAGTTTGGGCGGTAGCGGGGAGACCCAGTACTTC. Translation gives CASSQDLSLGGSGETQYF.

The J gene is TRBJ2-2, the V gene TRBV7-2; a possible D gene is TRBD2 (5 bases). The CDR3 length is 14 residues. The germline gives CDR1 SGHTA, CDR2 FQGNSA. Trimming shortened V by 1 base and J by 2 bases, and 5 bases separated the two germline ends. The CDR3 coding sequence is TGTGCCAGCAGCTTAGGGACTAACACCGGGGAGCTGTTTTTT. It translates to CASSLGTNTGELFF.

The J gene is TRBJ1-1, the V gene TRBV6-5, with a tentative D call TRBD1 (5 bases). V lost 2 bases to trimming and J lost 0 bases, with 13 bases between them. The CDR3 has 16 amino acids. Germline CDR1 is MNHEY and CDR2 is SVGAGI. CDR3 sequence: CASSYEAGPMNTEAFF. The DNA for the CDR3 is TGTGCCAGCAGTTACGAGGCGGGACCCATGAACACTGAAGCTTTCTTT.

The chain is built from TRBV27 and TRBJ1-1, with a possible D match to TRBD1 (5 bases). CDR1 and CDR2 from the germline V gene are MNHEY and SMNVEV (reference sequence). There are 11 residues in the CDR3. Deletions cut 6 bases from V and 10 bases from J, with 12 bases between. Written as DNA, the CDR3 is TGTGCCAGCAGACAGGACGGTGCAGCTTTCTTT. Translated: CASRQDGAAFF.

This chain connects TRBV19 to TRBJ1-2, with 7 bases that match TRBD1. CDR1 and CDR2 from the germline V gene are LNHDA and SQIVND (reference sequence). This CDR3 region has 17 residues. J was trimmed by 2 bases and V by 4 bases; bases with no gene match: 13. CDR3 protein: CASSKSETGRRNYGYTF. The DNA for the CDR3 is TGTGCCAGTAGTAAATCCGAGACAGGGCGACGGAACTATGGCTACACCTTC.

The CDR3 DNA reads as TGTGCCAGCCGCCCCACCGGGACAGGGGGCGCTGGAAACACCATATATTTT. Protein sequence: CASRPTGTGGAGNTIYF. The chain has TRBV27 and TRBJ1-3, with 12 bases fitting TRBD1. Germline trimming cut 8 bases from V and 2 bases from J; bases unmatched to any gene: 10. Germline V lookup: CDR1 MNHEY, CDR2 SMNVEV (reference sequence). CDR3 size: 17 residues.

The V and J genes are TRBV28 and TRBJ1-2, with 10 bases matching TRBD1. This CDR3 is 14 amino acids long. With 5 bases clipped from V and 7 bases from J, the junction kept 7 bases outside the gene matches. Germline V gives CDR1 MDHEN, CDR2 SYDVKM. The CDR3 DNA reads as TGTGCCAGCAGTCGGCGACAGGGGGCGAGTGGCTACACCTTC. This encodes CASSRRQGASGYTF.

CDR3 sequence (DNA): TGTGCCAGCTCACCAACAGGGGTCAACGGGGAGCTGTTTTTT. Residues: CASSPTGVNGELFF. This chain connects TRBV18 to TRBJ2-2; TRBD1 agrees at 7 bases. The CDR3 has 14 residues. Trimming at V came to 2 bases and at J to 7 bases, leaving 4 bases not matched to a gene. Germline lookup yields CDR1 KGHSH and CDR2 LQKENI.

In its sample, this clone was seen once. This chain connects TRBV6-5 to TRBJ2-2; 9 bases line up with TRBD1. V lost 5 bases to trimming and J lost 6 bases; unmatched junction nucleotides: 7. This CDR3 is built from 15 residues. Germline loops: CDR1 MNHEY, CDR2 SVGAGI. The CDR3 DNA sequence: TGTGCCAGCAGTCGAAGGACAGGGGACCCCGGGGAGCTGTTTTTT. This sequence encodes CASSRRTGDPGELFF.

This chain joins TRBV2 and TRBJ1-5, with TRBD1 matching over 7 bases. Germline CDR1 reads SNHLY; CDR2 reads FYNNEI. V trimming: 5 bases; J trimming: 4 bases; junction bases outside the gene matches: 5. The CDR3 consists of 14 residues. The CDR3 loop is CASSWTGANQPQHF. The CDR3 DNA sequence: TGTGCCAGCAGTTGGACAGGAGCAAATCAGCCCCAGCATTTT.

This chain links TRBV28 with TRBJ2-7; 7 nucleotides align to TRBD2. CDR3 size: 15 residues. Germline CDR1 and CDR2: MDHEN and SYDVKM. Trimming took 5 bases from V and 2 from J; bases not matched to a gene: 9. In nucleotides, the CDR3 is TGTGCCAGCAGTCCAACACTAGCGCTCCCCTACGAGCAGTACTTC. It encodes CASSPTLALPYEQYF.

The V gene is TRBV6-5, the J gene TRBJ2-2; D is unclear. This CDR3 has 12 residues. Trimming took 1 base from V and 5 from J, leaving 2 bases between them. The germline gives CDR1 MNHEY, CDR2 SVGAGI. The CDR3 spells CASSYLTGELFF. CDR3 nucleotides: TGTGCCAGCAGTTACTTAACCGGGGAGCTGTTTTTT.

This sequence joins TRBV5-1 and TRBJ2-2, with 8 nucleotides matching TRBD2. The germline V gene has CDR1 SGHRS and CDR2 YFSETQ. The CDR3 sequence is 16 residues long. Trimming removed 2 bases from V and 5 bases from J; junction bases left unmatched: 8. The CDR3 coding sequence is TGCGCCAGCAGCTTACCGGGAGGGCCCAGAACCGGGGAGCTGTTTTTT. This codes for CASSLPGGPRTGELFF.

This clone has only one observation. The chain combines TRBV30 with TRBJ1-4, with a possible D match to TRBD1 (6 bases). Germline CDR1 is GTSNPN and CDR2 is SVGIG (reference sequence). V dropped 3 bases and J dropped 8 bases, with 13 bases sitting between them. The CDR3 has 13 residues. The CDR3 loop is CAWSRGLREKLFF. In DNA form, the CDR3 reads TGTGCCTGGAGCAGGGGCTTGCGCGAAAAACTGTTTTTT.

This rearrangement joins TRBV15 to TRBJ1-1; 12 bases agree with TRBD1. With V trimmed by 2 bases and J by 7 bases, 8 bases remained unmatched. Germline V gene lookup returns CDR1 LNHNV and CDR2 YYDKDF (reference sequence). The CDR3 is 16 residues long. The CDR3 protein is CATSRSRDRGHGEAFF. The CDR3 nucleotides read TGTGCCACCAGCAGATCCCGGGACAGGGGGCACGGTGAAGCTTTCTTT.

Concerning this clone: The sample holds other DNA sequences that translate to the same CDR3. This chain joins TRBV5-1 and TRBJ1-3, with no clear D. The ends were cut back, 0 bases at V and 1 base at J, with 5 bases in the middle. The CDR3 length is 14 residues. Per germline, CDR1 SGHRS and CDR2 YFSETQ. The CDR3, as DNA: TGCGCCAGCAGCTTGGGGGCTTCTGGAAACACCATATATTTT. It codes for CASSLGASGNTIYF.